This entry lists 20 T cell receptor beta chains sequenced from one sample in a study of PD-1 blockade in classical Hodgkin lymphoma. Profiling relied on immunoSEQ multiplex PCR, and the TCRdb table lists in-frame clones only, not all of them. The sample lists more than 90,000 clones; more than 80% were seen once. All patients relapsed after autologous stem cell transplantation, and brentuximab vedotin exposure varied. Sequences were derived from peripheral blood mononuclear cells (PBMCs), sampled before the second cycle of nivolumab. The receptors were gathered from a human donor with classical Hodgkin lymphoma.

V is TRBV10-3 and J is TRBJ1-1; D possibly corresponds to TRBD1 (6 bases). Germline values: CDR1 ENHRY, CDR2 SYGVKD. V lost 5 bases to trimming and J lost 1 base, with 11 bases between them. The CDR3 is 14 residues long. The CDR3 DNA reads TGTGCCATCAGTACCGGGACACCGAACACTGAAGCTTTCTTT. Translation: CAISTGTPNTEAFF.

This clone was picked up a small number of times. Other DNA sequences in this specimen translate into the identical CDR3. V and J are TRBV2 and TRBJ1-2; D gene ambiguous. Germline V CDR1 and CDR2: SNHLY, FYNNEI. V lost 1 base to trimming and J lost 3 bases, with 3 bases between them. This CDR3 has 12 residues. The CDR3 sequence is CASSEGHYGYTF. The CDR3 DNA is TGTGCCAGCAGTGAAGGGCACTATGGCTACACCTTC.

The chain links TRBV27 to TRBJ1-5, with TRBD1 as a possible D gene (5 bases). CDR1 MNHEY and CDR2 SMNVEV come from the germline V gene (reference sequence). The CDR3 length is 15 residues. Trimming cost V 3 bases and J 0 bases, with 9 bases left between them. The CDR3 region has the DNA TGTGCCAGCAGTTTCAGGGCCGATAGCAATCAGCCCCAGCATTTT. Residues: CASSFRADSNQPQHF.

The genes are TRBV13 and TRBJ2-5; D call uncertain. Trimming pared 2 bases from V and 3 bases from J, leaving 7 bases between. Germline lookup yields CDR1 PRHDT and CDR2 FYEKMQ (reference sequence). This CDR3 comprises 13 residues. The CDR3 DNA sequence: TGTGCCAGCAGCTTATGGACCAAAGAGACCCAGTACTTC. Its protein is CASSLWTKETQYF.

The V and J genes are TRBV11-2 and TRBJ1-2; 11 nucleotides line up with TRBD1. Germline CDR1 SGHAT, CDR2 FQNNGV. J gave up 8 bases and V 2 bases, and 7 bases lay outside the gene matches. The CDR3 spans 15 residues. As DNA, the CDR3 is TGTGCCAGCAGCTTACCTGGGACAGGGGGATGGGGCTACACCTTC. This translates into CASSLPGTGGWGYTF. The full variable domain, its missing parts supplied by reference TRBV11-2 and TRBJ1-2, is EAGVAQSPRYKIIEKRQSVAFWCNPISGHATLYWYQQILGQGPKLLIQFQNNGVVDDSQLPKDRFSAERLKGVDSTLKIQPAKLEDSAVYLCASSLPGTGGWGYTFGSGTRLTVV.

The chain recombines TRBV5-1 with TRBJ1-4, with TRBD1 as a possible D gene (5 bases). Trimming shortened V by 4 bases and J by 4 bases, and 11 bases separated the two germline ends. The CDR3 runs to 14 residues. From germline, CDR1 is SGHRS and CDR2 YFSETQ. CDR3 loop: CASSRDGSNEKLFF. CDR3 sequence (DNA): TGCGCCAGCAGCCGGGACGGTAGTAATGAAAAACTGTTTTTT.

The chain carries TRBV5-1 and TRBJ2-7; a possible D gene is TRBD1 (6 bases). This CDR3 region has 13 residues. CDR1 and CDR2 from the germline V gene are SGHRS and YFSETQ. V was clipped by 4 bases and J by 5 bases, with 13 bases between them. CDR3: CASSTTGFHEQYF. CDR3 nucleotides: TGCGCCAGCAGCACGACAGGATTCCACGAGCAGTACTTC.

The chain combines TRBV19 with TRBJ2-5; D ambiguous. The CDR3 has 12 residues. CDR1 LNHDA and CDR2 SQIVND come from the germline V gene (reference sequence). Trimming took off 5 bases at V and 1 base at J, with 5 bases between the two ends. The CDR3 sequence is CASSWGQETQYF. DNA of the CDR3: TGTGCCAGTAGTTGGGGCCAAGAGACCCAGTACTTC. Using reference TRBV19 and TRBJ2-5 for the parts outside the CDR3, the full variable domain is DGGITQSPKYLFRKEGQNVTLSCEQNLNHDAMYWYRQDPGQGLRLIYYSQIVNDFQKGDIAEGYSVSREKKESFPLTVTSAQKNPTAFYLCASSWGQETQYFGPGTRLLVL.

This clone was seen a handful of times. DNA of the CDR3: TGCAGCGTTGGTAGGGGAACGCAAGGCTACACCTTC. Protein product: CSVGRGTQGYTF. This chain uses TRBV29-1 with TRBJ1-2; tentatively, D is TRBD1 (5 bases). In germline, CDR1 is SQVTM, CDR2 ANQGSEA. CDR3 size: 12 residues. Trimming left V 4 bases short and J 8 bases short, with 14 bases between.

This chain uses TRBV27 with TRBJ2-7, with D unclear. The ends were cut back, 4 bases at V and 3 bases at J, with 16 bases in the middle. The CDR3 has 15 residues. The germline CDR1 and CDR2 sequences are MNHEY and SMNVEV (reference sequence). The CDR3 sequence: CASSSGALINYEQYF. The CDR3 DNA reads TGTGCCAGCAGTTCTGGCGCCCTAATCAACTACGAGCAGTACTTC.

J is TRBJ1-4 and V is TRBV10-2; 7 positions match TRBD1. The CDR3 spans 16 residues. The V gene's germline CDR1 is WSHSY and CDR2 SAAADI. J lost 10 bases, V lost 0 bases, and 11 bases had no gene match. CDR3 bases: TGCGCCAGCAGTGAGTCCCGACAGGGTCCGGGGAGAAAACTGTTTTTT. As protein: CASSESRQGPGRKLFF.

J is TRBJ1-2 and V is TRBV7-9; D is possibly TRBD1 (5 bases). V gave up 2 bases and J gave up 4 bases, with 14 bases separating them. Germline V gene lookup returns CDR1 SEHNR and CDR2 FQNEAQ (reference sequence). The CDR3 covers 15 residues. Written as DNA, the CDR3 is TGTGCCAGCAGCTTAAGCCCCAGGGTCGGCTATGGCTACACCTTC. Protein: CASSLSPRVGYGYTF.

CDR3 protein: CASSSTGAANEKLFF. Here the CDR3 DNA reads TGTGCCAGCAGCAGTACAGGGGCGGCTAATGAAAAACTGTTTTTT. The chain carries TRBV5-4 and TRBJ1-4; 7 bases are a match to TRBD1. V shed 4 bases and J 3 bases; nucleotides not matched to a gene: 6. CDR1 SGHNT and CDR2 YYREEE come from the germline V gene (reference sequence). CDR3 length equals 15 residues.

The rearrangement joins TRBV28 to TRBJ2-7; 9 bases map to TRBD1. V dropped 5 bases and J dropped 5; count of bases not matched to a gene: 10. Per the germline V gene, CDR1 is MDHEN and CDR2 is SYDVKM. This CDR3 has 15 amino acids. The CDR3 sequence: CASSLTGGAYHEQYF. The CDR3 DNA follows: TGTGCCAGCAGTCTCACAGGGGGCGCGTATCACGAGCAGTACTTC.

The chain has TRBV18 and TRBJ2-7, with D tentatively TRBD2 (6 bases). Germline V CDR1 and CDR2: KGHSH, LQKENI. Trimming removed 3 bases at V and 3 bases at J, with 15 bases between. The CDR3 runs 15 residues. The CDR3 loop is CASSPGGTRDYEQYF. DNA for the CDR3: TGTGCCAGCTCACCCGGCGGGACGCGGGACTACGAGCAGTACTTC.

The V call is TRBV30, the J call TRBJ2-3; D ambiguous. The CDR3 has 11 residues. V was cut by 0 bases and J by 6 bases, with 4 bases left in between. Per the germline V gene, CDR1 is GTSNPN and CDR2 is SVGIG (reference sequence). The CDR3 bases are TGTGCCTGGAGTGTGGGGGATACGCAGTATTTT. It is translated as CAWSVGDTQYF.

The chain couples TRBV25-1 to TRBJ2-1; 10 nucleotides line up with TRBD2. The CDR3 length is 18 residues. V shed 2 bases and J 6 bases; nucleotides not matched to a gene: 13. Germline V gene lookup returns CDR1 MGHDK and CDR2 SYGVNS. The CDR3 DNA is TGTGCCAGCAGTGAACCCGATCCACTAGCGGGACGACCCAATGAGCAGTTCTTC. It encodes CASSEPDPLAGRPNEQFF.

CDR3 region: CASSLDFGDQETQYF. Here the CDR3 DNA reads TGTGCCAGCTCACTGGACTTCGGTGACCAAGAGACCCAGTACTTC. The chain employs TRBV18 and TRBJ2-5, with D tentatively TRBD2 (5 bases). The CDR3 consists of 15 residues. The germline V and J ends were trimmed by 4 bases and 0 bases, with 12 bases remaining between them. Germline-derived CDR1 and CDR2 are KGHSH and LQKENI.

The chain links TRBV5-4 to TRBJ2-1; 14 bases match TRBD2. From germline, CDR1 is SGHNT and CDR2 YYREEE (reference sequence). CDR3 length: 15 residues. Unmatched junction bases numbered 2, after V lost 0 bases and J lost 9 bases. The CDR3 loop reads CASSLGGLAGGEQFF. The CDR3 nucleotides read TGTGCCAGCAGCTTGGGTGGACTAGCGGGAGGTGAGCAGTTCTTC.

In DNA, the CDR3 is TGTGCCAGCTCACCCATCGGGGGGAATGAGCAGTTCTTC. It encodes CASSPIGGNEQFF. The chain has TRBV18 and TRBJ2-1; TRBD2 matches at 7 bases. The germline gives CDR1 KGHSH, CDR2 LQKENI. The CDR3 totals 13 residues. The trim removed 3 bases at V and 7 bases at J, leaving 3 bases unmatched.